A single sample gave rise to the 32 T cell receptor beta chains below, sequenced in a study of T cells in Graves' hyperthyroidism and ophthalmopathy. RNA transcripts served as the template for amplifying TCR beta CDR3 regions. HTBI primers were the set used in a first-round RT-PCR of the TCR CDR3. TCRdb fed the multiplex PCR reads into MiXCR, producing one record per CDR3 protein. This sample has roughly 280,000 distinct CDR3 sequences, with around 15% found just once. The sample consisted of blood. The receptor source for this set is a woman in her sixties or seventies with Graves' ophthalmopathy.

This clonotype was recorded many times. The chain carries TRBV7-2 and TRBJ2-7, with 7 positions matching TRBD1. Germline CDR1 and CDR2: SGHTA and FQGNSA. Losses at the gene ends were 4 bases for V and 0 bases for J; bases not matched to a gene: 6. This CDR3 has 15 residues. The CDR3 DNA reads as TGTGCCAGCAGCTCCCGGGACAGCGACTCCTACGAGCAGTACTTC. As protein: CASSSRDSDSYEQYF.

This chain links TRBV20-1 with TRBJ2-1, with a weak D call TRBD1 (5 bases). Trimming left V 3 bases short and J 7 bases short, with 10 bases between. The CDR3 runs to 12 residues. In germline, CDR1 is DFQATT, CDR2 SNEGSKA (reference sequence). CDR3 in amino acids: CSASKGVNEQFF. Written as DNA, the CDR3 is TGCAGTGCTAGTAAAGGGGTTAATGAGCAGTTCTTC.

The chain carries TRBV27 and TRBJ2-7; weak D call: TRBD2 (6 bases). This CDR3 region has 15 residues. Trimming stripped 3 bases from V and 3 bases from J, with 15 bases between. Germline V lookup: CDR1 MNHEY, CDR2 SMNVEV (reference sequence). CDR3 coding DNA: TGTGCCAGCAGTTTCGGGGGTCCGGCCTACTACGAGCAGTACTTC. Its protein product is CASSFGGPAYYEQYF.

This clonotype showed up just a few times. CDR3 nucleotide sequence: TGCGCCAGCAGCTTTGAGGATCCACCCTACAATGAGCAGTTCTTC. Residues: CASSFEDPPYNEQFF. The chain carries TRBV5-1 and TRBJ2-1, with D uncertain. The V gene lost 2 bases and the J gene lost 2 bases, with 11 bases spanning the gap. The CDR3 length is 15 residues. Germline-derived CDR1 and CDR2 are SGHRS and YFSETQ.

Ten or more counts support this clonotype. The rearrangement joins TRBV7-2 to TRBJ2-3; 14 bases are a match to TRBD2. Germline CDR1 reads SGHTA; CDR2 reads FQGNSA. This CDR3 is 18 amino acids long. V was clipped by 5 bases and J by 3 bases; unmatched bases: 10. CDR3 protein: CASSPRYRTSGGTDTQYF. The CDR3 bases are TGTGCCAGCAGCCCGCGATACCGGACTAGCGGGGGGACAGATACGCAGTATTTT.

This chain uses TRBV5-1 with TRBJ1-6, with D possibly TRBD1 on 6 matching bases. The CDR3 loop spans 15 amino acids. Germline CDR1 reads SGHRS; CDR2 reads YFSETQ. The V end was cut by 0 bases, the J end by 9 bases, with 13 bases between. CDR3 nucleotides: TGCGCCAGCAGCTTGGCCCAGGGGAGAGGTTCACCCCTCCACTTT. This codes for CASSLAQGRGSPLHF.

This chain connects TRBV4-3 to TRBJ2-2, with 9 bases matching TRBD1. Germline V gene lookup returns CDR1 LGHNA and CDR2 YSLEER. There are 16 residues in the CDR3. V trimming: 4 bases; J trimming: 5 bases; junction bases outside the gene matches: 8. For the CDR3, the DNA is TGCGCCAGCAGCCGAAAGACAGGGGGTTTTACCGGGGAGCTGTTTTTT. Protein: CASSRKTGGFTGELFF.

At least ten counts were recorded for this clonotype. This rearrangement joins TRBV12-3 or TRBV12-4 to TRBJ2-1; D is ambiguous. This CDR3 contains 15 residues. Trimming cost V 6 bases and J 5 bases, with 17 bases left between them. The CDR3 coding sequence is TGTGCCAGCAGCCGACGTGGCCCTGTTGACAATGAGCAGTTCTTC. Translated, it gives CASSRRGPVDNEQFF.

This clonotype was detected many times. V usage is TRBV18 and J usage is TRBJ2-5; no clear D gene. Germline CDR1 reads KGHSH; CDR2 reads LQKENI. V was shortened by 3 bases and J by 2 bases, with 7 bases between the two germline ends. CDR3 size: 13 residues. For the CDR3, the DNA is TGTGCCAGCTCACCTCCAGGTCAAGAGACCCAGTACTTC. Protein product: CASSPPGQETQYF.

The J gene is TRBJ2-4, the V gene TRBV6-2 or TRBV6-3; the match to TRBD1 covers 12 bases. Germline V gives CDR1 MNHEY, CDR2 SVGEGT. This CDR3 has 16 amino acids. V lost 5 bases and J lost 4; bases outside the gene matches: 6. The CDR3: CASSKPGQGAKNIQYF. CDR3 nucleotide sequence: TGTGCCAGCAGTAAACCGGGACAGGGGGCTAAAAACATTCAGTACTTC.

This clonotype showed up many times. The V gene is TRBV12-3 or TRBV12-4, the J gene TRBJ1-2; 8 bases align to TRBD1. This CDR3 spans 15 amino acids. J gave up 4 bases and V 5 bases, and 9 bases lay outside the gene matches. CDR3 nucleotides: TGTGCCAGCAGTGAGGCCGCAGGGGGCATCTATGGCTACACCTTC. It translates to CASSEAAGGIYGYTF.

The genes are TRBV7-2 and TRBJ2-1; maybe TRBD2 (7 bases). V lost 4 bases and J 6 bases, leaving 22 bases between the germline ends. The germline V gene encodes CDR1 SGHTA and CDR2 FQGNSA. There are 17 residues in the CDR3. The chain's CDR3 is CASSWGAASGLSNEQFF. The CDR3 DNA reads TGTGCCAGCAGCTGGGGGGCGGCTAGCGGACTAAGCAATGAGCAGTTCTTC.

This clonotype was recorded many times. The genes are TRBV2 and TRBJ1-1; 9 nucleotides match TRBD1. Germline CDR1 SNHLY, CDR2 FYNNEI. The CDR3 contains 15 residues. The trim removed 1 base at V and 5 bases at J, leaving 5 bases unmatched. CDR3 sequence reads: CASSEDRGRSTEAFF. Here the CDR3 DNA reads TGTGCCAGCAGTGAAGACAGGGGGCGATCGACTGAAGCTTTCTTT.

This clonotype was detected many times. CDR3 region: CASSSRADSSYNEQFF. CDR3 coding DNA: TGTGCCAGCAGCTCTAGGGCTGACAGCTCCTACAATGAGCAGTTCTTC. This chain uses TRBV11-2 with TRBJ2-1; weak D call: TRBD1 (5 bases). The CDR3 is made up of 16 amino acids. The V gene lost 4 bases and the J gene lost 0 bases, with 13 bases spanning the gap. The V gene's germline CDR1 is SGHAT and CDR2 FQNNGV.

This clonotype was observed many times. The V call is TRBV20-1, the J call TRBJ1-4; TRBD1 agrees at 7 bases. There are 16 residues in the CDR3. Trimming took 6 bases from V and 5 from J; bases not matched to a gene: 15. Germline values: CDR1 DFQATT, CDR2 SNEGSKA (reference sequence). The CDR3 DNA reads as TGCAGTGCCACCGCCCTTACAGCGGGACAGAATGAAAAACTGTTTTTT. Translated: CSATALTAGQNEKLFF.

This clonotype was found many times. The DNA of the CDR3 is TGTGCCAGCAGCTTAGGGCTAGCGGGAGGGGCGGATACGCAGTATTTT. It codes for CASSLGLAGGADTQYF. The V and J genes are TRBV7-2 and TRBJ2-3; 12 positions agree with TRBD2. The V segment lost 1 base and the J segment 6 bases; nucleotides outside the gene matches: 5. The CDR3 sequence is 16 residues long. The germline CDR1 and CDR2 sequences are SGHTA and FQGNSA.

This chain connects TRBV5-4 to TRBJ2-7; 11 bases map to TRBD1. Germline lookup yields CDR1 SGHNT and CDR2 YYREEE (reference sequence). Trimming removed 4 bases from V and 6 bases from J; junction bases left unmatched: 6. The CDR3 consists of 14 residues. The DNA for the CDR3 is TGTGCCAGCAGCCGGGACAGGGGGGCCTTCGAGCAGTACTTC. Translation gives CASSRDRGAFEQYF.

This clonotype was recorded many times. This chain uses TRBV7-9 with TRBJ2-1; no clear D gene. Per germline, CDR1 SEHNR and CDR2 FQNEAQ (reference sequence). This CDR3 region has 14 residues. V shed 0 bases and J shed 5 bases, with 8 bases lying between them. Here the CDR3 reads CASSLAGYNNEQFF. DNA of the CDR3: TGTGCCAGCAGCTTAGCGGGGTATAACAATGAGCAGTTCTTC.

There are many counts of this clonotype. The V and J genes are TRBV7-3 and TRBJ2-3; perhaps TRBD2 as D (5 bases). The CDR3 is made up of 12 amino acids. Germline V gene data show CDR1 as SGHTA and CDR2 as FQGTGA. Trimming left V 3 bases short and J 7 bases short, with 8 bases between. The CDR3 sequence is CASSFSGNTQYF. In nucleotides, the CDR3 is TGTGCCAGCAGCTTTTCGGGAAATACGCAGTATTTT.

This clonotype was counted a few times. The chain joins TRBV5-1 to TRBJ2-2, with D perhaps TRBD2 (6 bases). The CDR3 totals 17 residues. V lost 4 bases and J 2 bases, leaving 18 bases between the germline ends. The V gene's germline CDR1 is SGHRS and CDR2 YFSETQ. CDR3 bases: TGCGCCAGCAGCCGGGGGTTGAGGCTGACTAACACCGGGGAGCTGTTTTTT. Protein product: CASSRGLRLTNTGELFF.

This sequence joins TRBV6-2 or TRBV6-3 and TRBJ2-4; possible D gene TRBD1, 6 bases. Germline CDR1 is MNHEY and CDR2 is SVGEGT. Trimming cost V 2 bases and J 8 bases, with 16 bases left between them. This CDR3 has 15 residues. The CDR3 loop is CASSYPQGGADIQYF. The CDR3 DNA follows: TGTGCCAGCAGTTACCCACAGGGTGGGGCGGACATTCAGTACTTC.

This clonotype was detected many times. The rearrangement links TRBV25-1 to TRBJ1-2, with 8 bases lining up with TRBD1. V lost 4 bases to trimming and J lost 7 bases; unmatched junction nucleotides: 8. The CDR3 loop spans 14 amino acids. CDR1 and CDR2 from the germline V gene are MGHDK and SYGVNS. The CDR3 DNA reads as TGTGCCAGCAGTGGTATTGGACAGGGTTCTGGCTACACCTTC. Its protein is CASSGIGQGSGYTF.

This clonotype was seen ten or more times. The chain carries TRBV5-6 and TRBJ1-1, with a possible D match to TRBD1 (5 bases). Germline assignment: CDR1 SGHDT and CDR2 YYEEEE. CDR3 length: 12 residues. V was shortened by 1 base and J by 8 bases, with 9 bases between the two germline ends. CDR3 sequence (DNA): TGTGCCAGCAGCTTGTCAAGGGACGAAGCTTTCTTT. As protein: CASSLSRDEAFF. The full variable domain, completed using reference TRBV5-6 and TRBJ1-1, is DAGVTQSPTHLIKTRGQQVTLRCSPKSGHDTVSWYQQALGQGPQFIFQYYEEEERQRGNFPDRFSGHQFPNYSSELNVNALLLGDSALYLCASSLSRDEAFFGQGTRLTVV.

The chain is built from TRBV6-1 and TRBJ2-2, with a possible D match to TRBD2 (6 bases). V was pared by 5 bases and J by 9 bases, with 19 bases between. The CDR3 loop spans 15 amino acids. Per germline, CDR1 MNHNS and CDR2 SASEGT. CDR3 DNA: TGTGCCAGCAGTCGATCCCAGGAGGGTCCCCGGGAGCTGTTTTTT. Its protein product is CASSRSQEGPRELFF.

The rearrangement links TRBV5-4 to TRBJ2-1; D gene ambiguous. The V end lost 5 bases, the J end lost 11 bases, and 14 bases lay between the germline ends. The CDR3 is made up of 12 amino acids. Germline CDR1 is SGHNT and CDR2 is YYREEE (reference sequence). For the CDR3, the DNA is TGTGCCAGCAGTTATTCGATTGGTCAGCAGTTCTTC. Translating it yields CASSYSIGQQFF.

This clonotype was observed at least ten times. V usage is TRBV7-2 and J usage is TRBJ2-3; 9 bases fit TRBD1. Germline V CDR1 and CDR2: SGHTA, FQGNSA. The CDR3 is 15 amino acids. V lost 7 bases to trimming and J lost 3 bases; unmatched junction nucleotides: 8. CDR3 in DNA: TGTGCCAGCAAGTGGGACAGGGAAAGGACAGATACGCAGTATTTT. This gives the protein CASKWDRERTDTQYF. The variable domain in full, with the rest retrieved from reference TRBV7-2 and TRBJ2-3, is GAGVSQSPSNKVTEKGKDVELRCDPISGHTALYWYRQSLGQGLEFLIYFQGNSAPDKSGLPSDRFSAERTGGSVSTLTIQRTQQEDSAVYLCASKWDRERTDTQYFGPGTRLTVL.

The chain combines TRBV5-1 with TRBJ2-3; either TRBD1 or TRBD2 may fit D (6 bases each). This CDR3 contains 15 residues. Between the trimmed V and J ends, which lost 1 base and 5 bases, there was a span of 14 bases. Looked up from germline, CDR1 is SGHRS and CDR2 is YFSETQ. The CDR3 reads CASSLLGGLGDTQYF. The CDR3 DNA reads as TGCGCCAGCAGCTTGTTGGGGGGCTTAGGAGATACGCAGTATTTT. The full variable domain, completed using reference TRBV5-1 and TRBJ2-3, is KAGVTQTPRYLIKTRGQQVTLSCSPISGHRSVSWYQQTPGQGLQFLFEYFSETQRNKGNFPGRFSGRQFSNSRSEMNVSTLELGDSALYLCASSLLGGLGDTQYFGPGTRLTVL.

This clonotype was recorded many times. CDR3 nucleotide sequence: TGTGCCAGCAGTTACTCGAGTAGGGGGGACACTGAAGCTTTCTTT. Residues: CASSYSSRGDTEAFF. The chain employs TRBV6-5 and TRBJ1-1, with D maybe TRBD1 (6 bases). The CDR3 loop spans 15 amino acids. The germline V and J ends were trimmed by 0 bases and 3 bases, with 11 bases remaining between them. Germline CDR1 is MNHEY and CDR2 is SVGAGI.

Ten or more counts support this clonotype. CDR3 amino acids: CASSSNKPLHF. In nucleotides, the CDR3 is TGTGCCAGCAGTTCCAACAAACCCCTCCACTTT. This chain connects TRBV28 to TRBJ1-6, with D hard to call. Between the trimmed V and J ends, which lost 4 bases and 12 bases, there was a span of 7 bases. The CDR3 runs to 11 residues. From germline, CDR1 is MDHEN and CDR2 SYDVKM.

The chain links TRBV7-2 to TRBJ2-1, with 10 bases that match TRBD2. Germline CDR1 and CDR2: SGHTA and FQGNSA. CDR3 length: 16 residues. V lost 3 bases to trimming and J lost 10 bases; unmatched junction nucleotides: 12. The CDR3 loop reads CASSFLGLAGAREQFF. The CDR3 DNA sequence: TGTGCCAGCAGCTTTCTTGGGCTAGCGGGAGCCCGGGAGCAGTTCTTC.

The chain couples TRBV4-3 to TRBJ2-7; weak D call: TRBD1 (6 bases). Germline V gene lookup returns CDR1 LGHNA and CDR2 YSLEER. The ends were cut back, 2 bases at V and 3 bases at J, with 14 bases in the middle. The CDR3 spans 15 residues. Here the CDR3 DNA reads TGCGCCAGCAGCCAACAATACGGACAGAACTACGAGCAGTACTTC. Its translation: CASSQQYGQNYEQYF.

This clonotype was recorded a few times. The gene calls are TRBV14 and TRBJ2-2; 9 bases are shared with TRBD1. The J segment lost 4 bases and the V segment lost 4 bases, leaving 7 bases of the junction unmatched. The CDR3 spans 16 residues. Looked up from germline, CDR1 is SGHDN and CDR2 is FVKESK. For the CDR3, the DNA is TGTGCCAGCAGCCTATATGGACAGGGGCCCACCGGGGAGCTGTTTTTT. This translates into CASSLYGQGPTGELFF.